The 32 T cell receptor beta chains listed next were all sequenced from one sample in a study of T and B cells in COVID-19 patients. Multiplex PCR with BIOMED2 TRB-A/B primer pools amplified TRB rearrangements. TCRdb fed the multiplex PCR reads into MiXCR, producing one record per CDR3 protein. This table holds 15,000 to 20,000 distinct CDR3 sequences, about 36% found once. Each TRB amplification used roughly 250-550 ng of genomic DNA from blood. Sequenced material: blood. These receptor sequences come from a human donor with active COVID-19.

About this clonotype itself: This may arise from a read error, as a much more abundant clone is one base away. The V gene is TRBV6-4, the J gene TRBJ2-2; 10 nucleotides align to TRBD1. This CDR3 is built from 16 residues. Germline CDR1 MRHNA, CDR2 SNTAGT. The junction had 0 bases not matched to a gene; V was cut back by 2 bases and J by 0 bases. CDR3 loop: CASSDGTGANTGELFF. In nucleotides, the CDR3 is TGTGCCAGCAGTGACGGGACAGGGGCGAACACCGGGGAGCTGTTTTTT.

In this sample, this clonotype turned up a few times. This chain uses TRBV19 with TRBJ1-1; 9 bases align to TRBD1. Per germline, CDR1 LNHDA and CDR2 SQIVND (reference sequence). The CDR3 runs to 14 residues. J lost 6 bases, V lost 3 bases, and 5 bases had no gene match. Here the CDR3 reads CASSITGGIAEAFF. The CDR3 DNA follows: TGTGCCAGTAGTATTACAGGGGGCATCGCTGAAGCTTTCTTT.

The V and J genes are TRBV19 and TRBJ2-1, with 15 bases fitting TRBD2. V was clipped by 4 bases and J by 7 bases; unmatched bases: 11. The germline CDR1 and CDR2 sequences are LNHDA and SQIVND (reference sequence). The CDR3 is made up of 18 amino acids. The CDR3 DNA reads TGTGCCAGTAGTACACCGGGACTAGCGGGAGGCAGGCGGAATGAGCAGTTCTTC. This encodes CASSTPGLAGGRRNEQFF.

J is TRBJ1-2 and V is TRBV27; maybe TRBD1 (5 bases). Trimming stripped 3 bases from V and 2 bases from J, with 7 bases between. The CDR3 length is 13 residues. Germline V gene data show CDR1 as MNHEY and CDR2 as SMNVEV (reference sequence). The CDR3 nucleotides read TGTGCCAGCAGTTTCCGGGGGAACTATGGCTACACCTTC. It yields the protein CASSFRGNYGYTF.

The chain has TRBV6-1 and TRBJ2-5, with 9 bases identical to TRBD1. The junction had 6 bases not matched to a gene; V was cut back by 0 bases and J by 7 bases. CDR1 and CDR2 (germline): MNHNS, SASEGT. This CDR3 is 15 amino acids long. CDR3 nucleotides: TGTGCCAGCAGTGAAGCGGGACAGGGAGGGGGGACCCAGTACTTC. It encodes CASSEAGQGGGTQYF.

V and J are TRBV6-1 and TRBJ2-7, with 9 bases fitting TRBD1. V gave up 6 bases and J gave up 5 bases; unmatched junction bases: 2. Per germline, CDR1 MNHNS and CDR2 SASEGT. The CDR3 length is 12 residues. For the CDR3, the DNA is TGTGCCAGCAGGTGGGACAGGGACGAGCAGTACGTC. It codes for CASRWDRDEQYV.

The table lists this clonotype with a few counts. The chain links TRBV29-1 to TRBJ2-3; D might be TRBD2 (6 bases). CDR3 length: 16 residues. Germline values: CDR1 SQVTM, CDR2 ANQGSEA. The CDR3 region is CRTLKTGSQEGDTQYF. The CDR3 bases are TGCAGAACTCTAAAAACCGGGAGCCAGGAGGGAGATACGCAGTATTTT.

V is TRBV11-1 and J is TRBJ1-6, with 7 bases matching TRBD1. Germline CDR1 reads SGHAT; CDR2 reads FQDESV (reference sequence). The CDR3 totals 15 residues. The trim removed 5 bases at V and 9 bases at J, leaving 10 bases unmatched. This CDR3 is CASSPSGTAFSPLHF. CDR3 nucleotide sequence: TGTGCCAGCAGCCCCTCCGGGACAGCTTTTTCACCCCTCCACTTT.

This chain links TRBV5-6 with TRBJ1-4, with D possibly being TRBD1 (6 bases). V was pared by 1 base and J by 5 bases, with 6 bases between. From germline, CDR1 is SGHDT and CDR2 YYEEEE. The CDR3 has 13 residues. CDR3 nucleotide sequence: TGTGCCAGCAGCTTGAGGGGGAATGAAAAACTGTTTTTT. Its translation: CASSLRGNEKLFF. Combining the CDR3 with reference TRBV5-6 and TRBJ1-4 gives the whole variable domain DAGVTQSPTHLIKTRGQQVTLRCSPKSGHDTVSWYQQALGQGPQFIFQYYEEEERQRGNFPDRFSGHQFPNYSSELNVNALLLGDSALYLCASSLRGNEKLFFGSGTQLSVL.

The chain couples TRBV10-3 to TRBJ2-2, with D unclear. The CDR3 runs 15 residues. Trimming removed 0 bases from V and 1 base from J, with 6 bases in between. The germline CDR1 and CDR2 sequences are ENHRY and SYGVKD. CDR3: CAISESSGNTGELFF. The CDR3 nucleotides read TGTGCCATCAGTGAGTCTTCGGGGAACACCGGGGAGCTGTTTTTT.

This rearrangement joins TRBV6-1 to TRBJ1-6; D gene uncertain. Trimming removed 10 bases at V and 7 bases at J, with 23 bases between. Germline V gene data show CDR1 as MNHNS and CDR2 as SASEGT. CDR3 size: 16 residues. CDR3 sequence reads: CATAMVPQVGNSPLHF. CDR3 bases: TGTGCCACCGCTATGGTCCCTCAAGTGGGGAATTCACCCCTCCACTTT.

The rearrangement joins TRBV5-4 to TRBJ2-2, with TRBD1 as a possible D gene (5 bases). Germline V gene lookup returns CDR1 SGHNT and CDR2 YYREEE (reference sequence). V lost 4 bases and J lost 0, with 16 bases in between. This CDR3 comprises 17 residues. CDR3 amino acids: CASSPQGGSPNTGELFF. CDR3 DNA: TGTGCCAGCAGCCCCCAGGGTGGCAGCCCGAACACCGGGGAGCTGTTTTTT.

This clonotype has only a few counts. V gene TRBV12-3 or TRBV12-4 combines with J gene TRBJ2-3; D may be TRBD2 (6 bases). V was shortened by 5 bases and J by 2 bases, with 11 bases between the two germline ends. The CDR3 contains 14 residues. This CDR3 reads CASSLGGYTDTQYF. The CDR3 nucleotides are TGTGCCAGCAGTCTTGGGGGGTACACAGATACGCAGTATTTT.

V usage is TRBV24-1 and J usage is TRBJ2-1; perhaps TRBD2 as D (6 bases). CDR3 size: 13 residues. Germline CDR1 KGHDR, CDR2 SFDVKD. Trimming removed 7 bases at V and 3 bases at J, with 9 bases between. CDR3 in DNA: TGTGCCACCAGGGGCGGGATCTACAATGAGCAGTTCTTC. This sequence encodes CATRGGIYNEQFF.

This clonotype came up a few times. The V and J genes are TRBV10-3 and TRBJ2-5; tentatively, D is TRBD2 (6 bases). The CDR3 loop spans 13 amino acids. V was pared by 6 bases and J by 6 bases, with 14 bases between. The V gene's germline CDR1 is ENHRY and CDR2 SYGVKD. The CDR3, as DNA: TGTGCCATCAGGACCGGGACTGATAAGACCCAGTACTTC. This encodes CAIRTGTDKTQYF.

This clonotype was counted a few times. One end of the junction is discordant with germline, which a read error may explain. The rearrangement joins TRBV6-5 to TRBJ1-2; D perhaps matches TRBD1 (5 bases). Germline V gene data show CDR1 as MNHEY and CDR2 as SVGAGI. The CDR3 extends over 13 amino acids. The CDR3 is CASSGAGNYGYTF. The CDR3 bases are TGCGCCAGCAGCGGGGCAGGGAACTATGGCTACACCTTC.

This clonotype is medium-sized. This chain joins TRBV6-1 and TRBJ2-7; D not resolved. V lost 4 bases, J lost 3 bases, and 10 bases lay in between. The CDR3 loop spans 13 amino acids. Per germline, CDR1 MNHNS and CDR2 SASEGT. The CDR3 sequence: CASSAAVGYEQYV. CDR3 DNA: TGTGCCAGCAGTGCGGCGGTCGGCTACGAGCAGTACGTC.

A few counts support this clonotype. The chain recombines TRBV12-3 or TRBV12-4 with TRBJ2-1; TRBD1 or TRBD2 may be the D gene (5 bases each). The CDR3 has 15 residues. With 1 base removed from V and 0 bases from J, the gap between germline ends came to 7 bases. The DNA for the CDR3 is TGTGCCAGCAGTTTAGAGGGGAGCTCCTACAATGAGCAGTTCTTC. Its translation: CASSLEGSSYNEQFF.

Only a few counts were recorded for this clonotype. V is TRBV6-5 and J is TRBJ1-4, with D uncertain. This CDR3 has 14 residues. CDR1 MNHEY and CDR2 SVGAGI come from the germline V gene. Trimming left V 6 bases short and J 4 bases short, with 12 bases between. CDR3 sequence: CASRPQYFNEKLFF. CDR3 bases: TGTGCCAGCAGACCCCAGTATTTTAATGAAAAACTGTTTTTT.

At least ten counts were recorded for this clonotype. This chain uses TRBV19 with TRBJ1-2, with D perhaps TRBD1 (6 bases). CDR1 and CDR2 (germline): LNHDA, SQIVND (reference sequence). Trimming took 2 bases from V and 7 from J, leaving 20 bases between them. The CDR3 sequence is 16 residues long. The CDR3 is CASSIFGVAGDLGYTF. As DNA, the CDR3 is TGTGCCAGTAGTATATTTGGAGTGGCAGGGGATCTTGGCTACACCTTC.

The chain is built from TRBV6-6 and TRBJ2-2; D is possibly TRBD1 (6 bases). V was shortened by 1 base and J by 7 bases, with 16 bases between the two germline ends. Germline V CDR1 and CDR2: MNHNY, SVGAGI (reference sequence). The length of the CDR3 is 16 residues. The CDR3 nucleotides read TGTGCCAGCAGTTACTGGGAGAGGGGGAAGGTCGGGGAGCTGTTTTTT. The encoded protein is CASSYWERGKVGELFF.

This clonotype was counted a few times. The rearrangement uses TRBV12-3 or TRBV12-4 and TRBJ2-2; 8 nucleotides align to TRBD1. The CDR3 length is 14 residues. With 6 bases clipped from V and 0 bases from J, the junction kept 0 bases outside the gene matches. CDR3 loop: CASRDRANTGELFF. For the CDR3, the DNA is TGTGCCAGCAGGGACAGGGCGAACACCGGGGAGCTGTTTTTT.

The chain recombines TRBV6-5 with TRBJ2-1; D might be TRBD1 (5 bases). Germline CDR1 is MNHEY and CDR2 is SVGAGI. The CDR3 runs 15 residues. Deletions cut 2 bases from V and 0 bases from J, with 8 bases between. The CDR3 here is CASSYRGSSYNEQFF. The CDR3 DNA sequence: TGTGCCAGCAGTTACAGGGGAAGCTCCTACAATGAGCAGTTCTTC.

The V gene is TRBV18, the J gene TRBJ2-2; the match to TRBD1 covers 10 bases. Losses at the gene ends were 3 bases for V and 7 bases for J; bases not matched to a gene: 2. Germline V gene sequence: CDR1 KGHSH, CDR2 LQKENI. CDR3 size: 14 residues. CDR3: CASSPGQGIGELFF. CDR3 DNA sequence: TGTGCCAGCTCACCGGGACAGGGGATCGGGGAGCTGTTTTTT.

The rearrangement links TRBV28 to TRBJ1-4; a weak D match, TRBD1 (6 bases). The germline V and J ends were trimmed by 3 bases and 3 bases, with 14 bases remaining between them. The CDR3 is made up of 16 amino acids. Germline V lookup: CDR1 MDHEN, CDR2 SYDVKM. CDR3 DNA sequence: TGTGCCAGCAGTTTCGCGGGGGGCGGTCCTAATGAAAAACTGTTTTTT. It yields the protein CASSFAGGGPNEKLFF.

A few counts support this clonotype. The genes are TRBV7-6 and TRBJ1-2; 10 bases align to TRBD1. After removal of 5 bases from V and 7 bases from J, the junction contained 7 bases not matched to a gene. The CDR3 is made up of 14 amino acids. Looked up from germline, CDR1 is SGHVS and CDR2 is FNYEAQ. The CDR3 DNA sequence: TGTGCCAGCAGCCCTCGGACAGGGGGAGGTGGCTACACCTTC. It translates to CASSPRTGGGGYTF.

The chain has TRBV5-4 and TRBJ2-5; 7 nucleotides align to TRBD1. From germline, CDR1 is SGHNT and CDR2 YYREEE (reference sequence). Trimming removed 2 bases from V and 2 bases from J; junction bases left unmatched: 0. The CDR3 runs to 13 residues. CDR3 amino acids: CASSLQGQETQYF. CDR3 bases: TGTGCCAGCAGCTTACAGGGGCAAGAGACCCAGTACTTC.

As DNA, the CDR3 is TGTGCCAGCAGCCCGGGACAGGAGAAAGGAAACACCATATATTTT. It translates to CASSPGQEKGNTIYF. The chain carries TRBV7-2 and TRBJ1-3; 8 bases map to TRBD1. Germline lookup yields CDR1 SGHTA and CDR2 FQGNSA. After removal of 5 bases from V and 4 bases from J, the junction contained 7 bases not matched to a gene. The CDR3 length is 15 residues.

The chain combines TRBV6-5 with TRBJ1-2; D gene unclear. The V gene's germline CDR1 is MNHEY and CDR2 SVGAGI. The CDR3 loop spans 14 amino acids. V lost 6 bases and J lost 8, with 19 bases in between. The CDR3 bases are TGTGCCAGCAGCCGAACAGAGGACTCAGGAGGCTACACCTTC. Translated: CASSRTEDSGGYTF.

This clonotype was found many times. The rearrangement uses TRBV5-6 and TRBJ2-1; D is uncertain. Trimming pared 0 bases from V and 7 bases from J, leaving 8 bases between. CDR3 size: 13 residues. Per the germline V gene, CDR1 is SGHDT and CDR2 is YYEEEE. CDR3 region: CASSLARKNEQFF. The CDR3 bases are TGTGCCAGCAGCTTGGCTCGGAAGAATGAGCAGTTCTTC. Full variable domain (missing parts from reference TRBV5-6 and TRBJ2-1): DAGVTQSPTHLIKTRGQQVTLRCSPKSGHDTVSWYQQALGQGPQFIFQYYEEEERQRGNFPDRFSGHQFPNYSSELNVNALLLGDSALYLCASSLARKNEQFFGPGTRLTVL.

The chain combines TRBV27 with TRBJ2-1; D remains ambiguous. The CDR3 has 13 residues. V lost 7 bases and J lost 3, with 10 bases in between. Germline V CDR1 and CDR2: MNHEY, SMNVEV (reference sequence). The CDR3 reads CASKGPLYNEQFF. The CDR3 bases are TGTGCCAGCAAAGGCCCTCTCTACAATGAGCAGTTCTTC.

The gene calls are TRBV6-5 and TRBJ1-6; maybe TRBD1 (6 bases). CDR1 is MNHEY, CDR2 SVGAGI, per germline. The CDR3 runs to 19 residues. V was trimmed by 6 bases and J by 3 bases, leaving 24 bases between them. CDR3 sequence (DNA): TGTGCCAGCAGCCCTAGGACAGCTTTAACTTATCTCTATAATTCACCCCTCCACTTT. This codes for CASSPRTALTYLYNSPLHF.